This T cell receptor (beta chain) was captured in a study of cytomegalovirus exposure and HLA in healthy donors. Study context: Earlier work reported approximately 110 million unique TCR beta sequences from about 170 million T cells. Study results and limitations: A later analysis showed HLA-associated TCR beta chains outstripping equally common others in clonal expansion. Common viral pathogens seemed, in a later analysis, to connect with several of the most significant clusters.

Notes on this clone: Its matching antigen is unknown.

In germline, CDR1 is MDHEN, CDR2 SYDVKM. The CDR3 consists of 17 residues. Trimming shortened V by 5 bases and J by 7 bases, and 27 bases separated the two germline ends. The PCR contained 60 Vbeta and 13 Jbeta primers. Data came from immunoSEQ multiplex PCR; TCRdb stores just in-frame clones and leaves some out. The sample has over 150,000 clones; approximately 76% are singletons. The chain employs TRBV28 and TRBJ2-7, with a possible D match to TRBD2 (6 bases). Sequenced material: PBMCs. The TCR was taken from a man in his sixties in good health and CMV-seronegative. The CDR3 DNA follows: TGTGCCAGCAGTCTTCCCCGGGGACGGGACTTCCCAGGTGAGCAGTACTTC. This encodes CASSLPRGRDFPGEQYF. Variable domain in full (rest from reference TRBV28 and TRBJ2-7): DVKVTQSSRYLVKRTGEKVFLECVQDMDHENMFWYRQDPGLGLRLIYFSYDVKMKEKGDIPEGYSVSREKKERFSLILESASTNQTSMYLCASSLPRGRDFPGEQYFGPGTRLTVT.